Below are 6 T cell receptor beta chains sequenced from a single sample in a study of blood T cell repertoires in COVID-19. Using immunoSEQ multiplex PCR, the repertoire was profiled, and TCRdb retains in-frame clones only, with some absent. The profile covers 270,000 or so clones, with around nine tenths appearing a single time and approximately 2.6% taken by the ten largest. What was sequenced was PBMCs or T cells enriched from blood (not recorded which). These receptor sequences come from a woman between 18 and 29 years old who had recovered from COVID-19.

This clone is a singleton in its sample. The chain joins TRBV7-2 to TRBJ1-5, with 8 bases matching TRBD1. Trimming removed 4 bases from V and 7 bases from J; junction bases left unmatched: 6. Looked up from germline, CDR1 is SGHTA and CDR2 is FQGNSA. CDR3 length: 14 amino acids. CDR3 sequence: CASSSQDRVQPQHF. CDR3 DNA sequence: TGTGCCAGCAGCTCCCAGGACAGGGTCCAGCCCCAGCATTTT. Supplemented by reference TRBV7-2 and TRBJ1-5, the full variable domain reads GAGVSQSPSNKVTEKGKDVELRCDPISGHTALYWYRQSLGQGLEFLIYFQGNSAPDKSGLPSDRFSAERTGGSVSTLTIQRTQQEDSAVYLCASSSQDRVQPQHFGDGTRLSIL.

The J gene is TRBJ2-1, the V gene TRBV5-1; 12 nucleotides agree with TRBD2. The CDR3 is 16 amino acids. Germline V gene data show CDR1 as SGHRS and CDR2 as YFSETQ. V trimming: 0 bases; J trimming: 10 bases; junction bases outside the gene matches: 8. The DNA for the CDR3 is TGCGCCAGCAGCTTGGCCCGGACTAGCGGGGAAAAAGAGCAGTTCTTC. Its translation: CASSLARTSGEKEQFF.

CDR3 nucleotide sequence: TGTGCCAGTAGTGTCGGGGGAGGCAACTACGAGCAGTACTTC. This gives the protein CASSVGGGNYEQYF. The rearrangement links TRBV19 to TRBJ2-7, with D maybe TRBD2 (6 bases). CDR1 and CDR2 from the germline V gene are LNHDA and SQIVND (reference sequence). The CDR3 length is 14 residues. The V and J ends lost 5 bases and 3 bases respectively, with 14 bases between them. The entire variable domain, with the rest obtained from reference TRBV19 and TRBJ2-7, is as follows: DGGITQSPKYLFRKEGQNVTLSCEQNLNHDAMYWYRQDPGQGLRLIYYSQIVNDFQKGDIAEGYSVSREKKESFPLTVTSAQKNPTAFYLCASSVGGGNYEQYFGPGTRLTVT.

This clone showed up just once. The chain joins TRBV30 to TRBJ1-5; TRBD1 matches 8 bases. The CDR3 covers 13 residues. With V trimmed by 3 bases and J by 6 bases, 4 bases remained unmatched. The germline V gene encodes CDR1 GTSNPN and CDR2 SVGIG (reference sequence). The CDR3 protein is CAWSPGGPQPQHF. CDR3 nucleotide sequence: TGTGCCTGGAGCCCAGGGGGCCCTCAGCCCCAGCATTTT.

This chain connects TRBV5-1 to TRBJ1-6, with TRBD1 as a possible D gene (5 bases). Trimming removed 5 bases from V and 0 bases from J, with 15 bases in between. Germline CDR1 is SGHRS and CDR2 is YFSETQ. CDR3 length: 17 amino acids. The CDR3 DNA sequence: TGCGCCAGCAGGGTTTGGCAGGGCCGCTCCTATAATTCACCCCTCCACTTT. Its protein is CASRVWQGRSYNSPLHF.

In its sample, this clone was seen once. The V and J genes are TRBV5-8 and TRBJ2-2; 7 nucleotides align to TRBD2. This CDR3 has 18 amino acids. Germline loops: CDR1 SGHTS, CDR2 YDEGEE. Trimming removed 1 base from V and 2 bases from J; junction bases left unmatched: 11. DNA for the CDR3: TGTGCCAGCAGCTTGTGGTTCGCGGGGGACGTAAACACCGGGGAGCTGTTTTTT. This encodes CASSLWFAGDVNTGELFF.